This T cell receptor (beta chain) was recorded in a study of control samples from healthy donors and cancer patients. This clone was detected only a few times. Some clones are missing from TCRdb's copy, which holds only in-frame ones; the method was immunoSEQ multiplex PCR. The repertoire holds 120,000 or so clones, 80% to 90% seen once, with 2.9% in the top ten. Germline assignment: CDR1 SQVTM and CDR2 ANQGSEA. The CDR3 totals 12 residues. Trimming pared 3 bases from V and 4 bases from J, leaving 7 bases between. The clonotype was recovered from a man aged 60 to 75 in good health. The V gene is TRBV29-1, the J gene TRBJ1-3; D is uncertain. The sequencing input was blood. As DNA, the CDR3 is TGCAGCGTTGAGGACTGGGGAAACACCATATATTTT. Its translation: CSVEDWGNTIYF.